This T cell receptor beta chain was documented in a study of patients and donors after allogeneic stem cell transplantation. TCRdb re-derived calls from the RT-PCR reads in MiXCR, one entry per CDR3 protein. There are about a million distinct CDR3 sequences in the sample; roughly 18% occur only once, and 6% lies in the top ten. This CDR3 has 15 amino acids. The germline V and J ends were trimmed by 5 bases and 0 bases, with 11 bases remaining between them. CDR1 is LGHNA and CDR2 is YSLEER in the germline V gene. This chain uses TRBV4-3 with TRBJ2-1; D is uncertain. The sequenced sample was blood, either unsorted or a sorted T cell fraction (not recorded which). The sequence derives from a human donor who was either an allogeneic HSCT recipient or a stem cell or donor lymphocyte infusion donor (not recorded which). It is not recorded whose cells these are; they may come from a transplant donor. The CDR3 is CASSSPQSSYNEQFF. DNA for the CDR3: TGCGCCAGCAGCTCCCCCCAGAGCTCCTACAATGAGCAGTTCTTC.